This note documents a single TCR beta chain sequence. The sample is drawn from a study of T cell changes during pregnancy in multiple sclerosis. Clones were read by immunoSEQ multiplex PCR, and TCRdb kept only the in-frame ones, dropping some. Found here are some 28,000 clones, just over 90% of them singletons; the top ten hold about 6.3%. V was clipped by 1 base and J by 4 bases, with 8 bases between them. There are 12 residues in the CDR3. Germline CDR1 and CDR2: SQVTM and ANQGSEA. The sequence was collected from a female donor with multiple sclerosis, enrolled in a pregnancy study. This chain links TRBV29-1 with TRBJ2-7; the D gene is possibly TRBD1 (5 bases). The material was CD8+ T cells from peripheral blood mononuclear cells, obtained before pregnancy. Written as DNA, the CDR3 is TGCAGCGTTGAAGTCCAGGGATACGAGCAGTACTTC. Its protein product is CSVEVQGYEQYF.